The text below deals with one T cell receptor (beta chain). Its antigen remains unknown. This sample stems from a study of blood T cells in healthy people across ages. Study-wide points: Total diversity from one million sequenced T cells was likely underestimated. TCR beta diversity, measured per million T cells, fell in a roughly linear way with age.

The CDR3 contains 14 residues. CDR1 and CDR2 (germline): SGHTA, FQGTGA. Trimming removed 3 bases at V and 6 bases at J, with 15 bases between. Combining a sample-barcoded 5' primer with a J-beta primer mix, a second PCR ran for about 6 to 12 cycles. TCRdb recomputed calls from the 5' RACE reads with MiXCR, one row per CDR3 protein. Of 910,000 or so distinct CDR3 sequences in the sample, 51% were seen once. PBMCs numbering at least 6.5 million were isolated per sample. This clonotype was sampled from an older woman in good health. The chain combines TRBV7-3 with TRBJ2-7, with unresolved D. The sequenced sample was blood. CDR3 amino acids: CASSFRPHATEQYF. The CDR3 region has the DNA TGTGCCAGCAGCTTTAGGCCCCACGCTACCGAGCAGTACTTC.